Presented here are 8 T cell receptor beta chains from one specimen sequenced in a study of monozygotic twins with inflammatory bowel disease. After re-calling the 5' RACE reads, TCRdb lists one entry per CDR3 protein, DNA absent. The listing contains a few hundred thousand distinct CDR3 sequences. What was sequenced was blood. These receptors all come from a human donor with ulcerative colitis or Crohn's disease, or a healthy co-twin of an affected twin (not recorded which).

The chain uses TRBV24-1 and TRBJ2-1; with no DNA, the TCRdb D assignment of TRBD2 cannot be verified. CDR1 and CDR2 (germline): KGHDR, SFDVKD. The CDR3 has 16 residues. The CDR3 sequence is CATSERRAGGYNEQFF.

The CDR3: CASSSTGTVNTEAFF. The chain has TRBV2 and TRBJ1-1; checking the TCRdb D call of TRBD1 is not possible without DNA. CDR3 length: 15 amino acids. Germline lookup yields CDR1 SNHLY and CDR2 FYNNEI.

The chain combines TRBV7-2 with TRBJ2-5; TCRdb proposes TRBD1, but this gene call is untestable without DNA. Germline CDR1 and CDR2: SGHTA and FQGNSA. The CDR3 runs to 15 residues. The CDR3 reads CASSLFGQGKETQYF.

The chain couples TRBV19 to TRBJ2-7. CDR1 is LNHDA and CDR2 is SQIVND in the germline V gene (reference sequence). This CDR3 contains 13 residues. The CDR3 loop is CASSIEPFYEQYF.

Here the CDR3 reads CASSLGPEAFF. This chain connects TRBV6-5 to TRBJ1-1. Germline-derived CDR1 and CDR2 are MNHEY and SVGAGI. This CDR3 has 11 amino acids.

The chain links TRBV5-4 to TRBJ1-5; TCRdb outputs TRBD1, but without DNA this stays unchecked. CDR3 length equals 14 residues. Germline CDR1 is SGHNT and CDR2 is YYREEE (reference sequence). This CDR3 reads CASSLGGAGQPQHF. Full variable domain (missing parts from reference TRBV5-4 and TRBJ1-5): ETGVTQSPTHLIKTRGQQVTLRCSSQSGHNTVSWYQQALGQGPQFIFQYYREEENGRGNFPPRFSGLQFPNYSSELNVNALELDDSALYLCASSLGGAGQPQHFGDGTRLSIL.

This chain connects TRBV7-3 to TRBJ2-5; the D call from TCRdb, TRBD1, cannot be confirmed without DNA. This CDR3 has 14 residues. Germline V gene data show CDR1 as SGHTA and CDR2 as FQGTGA. CDR3 loop: CASSLQGSGETQYF. The full variable domain, completed using reference TRBV7-3 and TRBJ2-5, is GAGVSQTPSNKVTEKGKYVELRCDPISGHTALYWYRQSLGQGPEFLIYFQGTGAADDSGLPNDRFFAVRPEGSVSTLKIQRTERGDSAVYLCASSLQGSGETQYFGPGTRLLVL.

The V and J genes are TRBV6-4 and TRBJ2-5; TCRdb's D gene call, TRBD1, goes unchecked for lack of DNA. This CDR3 has 15 amino acids. The germline CDR1 and CDR2 sequences are MRHNA and SNTAGT. The CDR3 spells CASSDLGGPQETQYF.